This T cell receptor beta chain was retrieved from a study of T cells after yellow fever vaccination. This CDR3 has 11 residues. Germline lookup yields CDR1 DFQATT and CDR2 SNEGSKA (reference sequence). The V and J ends lost 6 bases and 8 bases respectively, with 12 bases between them. TCRdb re-called the 5' RACE reads through MiXCR, storing one row per CDR3 protein. Here the sample spans fewer than 450,000 distinct CDR3 sequences, roughly 8% being singletons. Details on this clonotype: Antigen unknown. Possible read error: a much larger clone is one base away.

Regarding the study as a whole: Post-booster repertoires again held most primary-vaccination clones (roughly 96% CD4, just under 90% CD8). Though it reached lower strength, the secondary response hit its peak faster, day 5 versus 15.

The TCR comes from a man aged 18 to 29 who received the YFV17D yellow fever vaccine. The V gene is TRBV20-1, the J gene TRBJ2-3; D not resolved. The sequenced sample was PBMCs, obtained about 41 days after the first yellow fever vaccination. DNA for the CDR3: TGCAGTGCCCCCGGACGAGCTACGCAGTATTTT. Protein sequence: CSAPGRATQYF.